This T cell receptor (beta chain) stems from a study of blood T cell repertoires in COVID-19. Across the whole study: COVID-19 samples, acute and convalescent, were from the United States, Italy and Spain. From T cells, B-cell-depleted T cells, or PBMCs came the material, which was cDNA or gDNA.

Per the original methods: Reference gene primers were amplified, and this amplification served to estimate nucleated cell counts. Method: immunoSEQ multiplex PCR; TCRdb's copy keeps in-frame clones and lacks some. That table is the source of V, J and clone size, and D and trimming were worked out from the DNA. The sample has 100,000 to 150,000 clones; 88% are singletons. The V and J ends lost 3 bases and 6 bases, in that order; junction bases with no gene match: 8. Germline assignment: CDR1 SGDLS and CDR2 YYNGEE. The CDR3 is made up of 16 amino acids. This clone was observed once. This TCR derives from a man between 65 and 85 years old with active COVID-19. The sequencing input was peripheral blood. The chain links TRBV9 to TRBJ2-2, with TRBD2 matching over 10 bases. The CDR3: CASSEIAGGGAGELFF. In DNA, the CDR3 is TGTGCCAGCAGCGAAATAGCGGGAGGAGGTGCCGGGGAGCTGTTTTTT.